These 20 T cell receptor beta chains came from one sample sequenced in a study of blood T cells in healthy people across ages. The second PCR ran 7 to 11 cycles with a sample-barcoded 5' primer and J-beta primers. MiXCR was run by TCRdb on the 5' RACE reads, yielding one entry per CDR3 protein. The sample contains 1.2 million to 1.5 million distinct CDR3 sequences, around 42% of which appear only once. Sample: blood. These receptors originate from a young woman in good health.

This clonotype turned up a few times. V gene TRBV20-1 combines with J gene TRBJ1-2; D gene uncertain. The CDR3 is 10 residues long. The V gene lost 0 bases and the J gene lost 8 bases, with 4 bases spanning the gap. CDR1 is DFQATT, CDR2 SNEGSKA, per germline (reference sequence). This CDR3 is CSARDTGYTF. CDR3 DNA: TGCAGTGCTAGAGACACGGGCTACACCTTC.

This clonotype showed up just a few times. The chain recombines TRBV12-3 or TRBV12-4 with TRBJ2-3; D assignment may be TRBD1 or TRBD2 (5 bases each). The CDR3 runs to 13 residues. The V and J ends lost 8 bases and 2 bases respectively, with 11 bases between them. The DNA for the CDR3 is TGTGCCAGCTCCGGGGCAACCACAGATACGCAGTATTTT. Its protein is CASSGATTDTQYF.

This chain connects TRBV9 to TRBJ1-2; TRBD1 might be the D (5 bases). This CDR3 comprises 15 residues. CDR1 and CDR2 from the germline V gene are SGDLS and YYNGEE. V was clipped by 0 bases and J by 4 bases, with 13 bases between them. The CDR3 loop is CASSVDRGAIYGYTF. CDR3 nucleotide sequence: TGTGCCAGCAGCGTAGACCGCGGGGCGATCTATGGCTACACCTTC.

This clonotype was observed a handful of times. The chain couples TRBV7-2 to TRBJ1-2, with D maybe TRBD1 (6 bases). V was trimmed by 4 bases and J by 1 base, leaving 13 bases between them. Germline CDR1 SGHTA, CDR2 FQGNSA. CDR3 size: 15 residues. The CDR3 loop reads CASSSGGHLNYGYTF. The CDR3 region has the DNA TGTGCCAGCAGCTCGGGGGGACACCTTAACTATGGCTACACCTTC. Variable domain in full (rest from reference TRBV7-2 and TRBJ1-2): GAGVSQSPSNKVTEKGKDVELRCDPISGHTALYWYRQSLGQGLEFLIYFQGNSAPDKSGLPSDRFSAERTGGSVSTLTIQRTQQEDSAVYLCASSSGGHLNYGYTFGSGTRLTVV.

This clonotype was seen more than once but under ten times. The CDR3 spells CATSISSGYSYEQYF. In DNA, the CDR3 is TGTGCCACCAGCATTAGTTCGGGATACTCCTACGAGCAGTACTTC. The J gene is TRBJ2-7, the V gene TRBV15; D is perhaps TRBD2 (5 bases). Germline V gene data show CDR1 as LNHNV and CDR2 as YYDKDF (reference sequence). This CDR3 has 15 residues. V was clipped by 4 bases and J by 0 bases, with 13 bases between them.

This chain uses TRBV12-3 or TRBV12-4 with TRBJ1-1; D not certain. Trimming took 3 bases from V and 7 from J, leaving 6 bases between them. There are 11 residues in the CDR3. The CDR3: CASSFGHEAFF. In nucleotides, the CDR3 is TGTGCCAGCAGTTTTGGGCATGAAGCTTTCTTT.

This clonotype was picked up a small number of times. V gene TRBV10-3 combines with J gene TRBJ2-3; 10 bases match TRBD2. This CDR3 has 16 amino acids. V was pared by 2 bases and J by 1 base, with 3 bases of the junction left unmatched. Per germline, CDR1 ENHRY and CDR2 SYGVKD. The CDR3 here is CAISEPTSGGTDTQYF. For the CDR3, the DNA is TGTGCCATCAGTGAGCCAACTAGCGGGGGCACAGATACGCAGTATTTT.

This sequence joins TRBV4-1 and TRBJ2-1, with 10 bases that match TRBD1. The better agreement between TRBJ2-7 and the DNA end casts doubt on the J call. CDR3 length: 14 amino acids. The V gene's germline CDR1 is MGHRA and CDR2 YSYEKL. CDR3 nucleotides: TGCGCCAGCAGCCAGGACAGGGGGGACAATGAGCAGTACTTC. Protein sequence: CASSQDRGDNEQYF.

The rearrangement joins TRBV5-4 to TRBJ2-1; 10 bases agree with TRBD2. Germline CDR1 is SGHNT and CDR2 is YYREEE (reference sequence). The CDR3 consists of 18 residues. V was clipped by 1 base and J by 3 bases; unmatched bases: 10. The CDR3 region has the DNA TGTGCCAGCAGCTTGCTCCAGCGGGGGGGCTTGAACTACAATGAGCAGTTCTTC. Residues: CASSLLQRGGLNYNEQFF.

The DNA of the CDR3 is TGCAGTGCTAGAGATGCCGGGGGGTCCGCAGATACGCAGTATTTT. Protein: CSARDAGGSADTQYF. The chain links TRBV20-1 to TRBJ2-3, with 7 bases aligning to TRBD2. Germline values: CDR1 DFQATT, CDR2 SNEGSKA (reference sequence). J lost 4 bases, V lost 0 bases, and 7 bases had no gene match. The CDR3 is 15 amino acids.

The V and J genes are TRBV5-1 and TRBJ2-7; 9 nucleotides match TRBD1. The V and J ends lost 0 bases and 7 bases, in that order; junction bases with no gene match: 8. CDR1 is SGHRS, CDR2 YFSETQ, per germline. This CDR3 has 15 residues. The CDR3: CASSLAGTGLHEQYF. The CDR3 bases are TGCGCCAGCAGCTTGGCCGGGACAGGGCTCCATGAGCAGTACTTC.

With regard to this clonotype: One base away lies a much larger clone, so this may be a sequencing read error. The rearrangement links TRBV10-3 to TRBJ2-5, with a weak D call TRBD1 (5 bases). CDR3 size: 13 residues. CDR1 ENHRY and CDR2 SYGVKD come from the germline V gene. The CDR3 sequence is CAISEDSQGTQYF. CDR3 bases: TGTGCCATCAGTGAGGACAGCCAAGGGACCCAGTACTTC.

This clonotype was detected only a few times. The rearrangement uses TRBV10-3 and TRBJ1-2; D possibly corresponds to TRBD1 (5 bases). Germline CDR1 and CDR2: ENHRY and SYGVKD. Trimming cost V 5 bases and J 7 bases, with 20 bases left between them. This CDR3 has 15 residues. The CDR3 nucleotides are TGTGCCATCAGTACCCGACCGGGGGATTTAGGTGGCTACACCTTC. It codes for CAISTRPGDLGGYTF.

Comment on this clonotype: This may be a read error: a much more frequent sequence differs by one nucleotide. The chain's CDR3 is CASSPLGEDTEAFF. The CDR3 DNA follows: TGTGCCAGCAGCCCCCTGGGGGAGGACACTGAAGCTTTCTTT. This sequence joins TRBV7-9 and TRBJ1-1, with D possibly being TRBD1 (5 bases). V was clipped by 5 bases and J by 3 bases, with 13 bases between them. Germline values: CDR1 SEHNR, CDR2 FQNEAQ (reference sequence). The length of the CDR3 is 14 residues. The whole variable domain, filled in from reference TRBV7-9 and TRBJ1-1, reads DTGVSQNPRHKITKRGQNVTFRCDPISEHNRLYWYRQTLGQGPEFLTYFQNEAQLEKSRLLSDRFSAERPKGSFSTLEIQRTEQGDSAMYLCASSPLGEDTEAFFGQGTRLTVV.

This clonotype was observed a handful of times. This chain links TRBV6-5 with TRBJ2-2; weak D call: TRBD2 (7 bases). Germline V gene lookup returns CDR1 MNHEY and CDR2 SVGAGI. V lost 1 base to trimming and J lost 8 bases, with 17 bases between them. The CDR3 contains 16 residues. CDR3 DNA: TGTGCCAGCAGTTACTATGGCGGGGGCCGTGTGGGGGAGCTGTTTTTT. Its translation is CASSYYGGGRVGELFF.

This clonotype was detected a few times. The V call is TRBV4-1, the J call TRBJ2-5, with D possibly TRBD2 on 6 matching bases. Trimming took off 0 bases at V and 4 bases at J, with 9 bases between the two ends. The CDR3 is 14 residues long. Germline V gives CDR1 MGHRA, CDR2 YSYEKL. The CDR3 spells CASSQEGRGETQYF. The CDR3 DNA is TGCGCCAGCAGCCAAGAAGGGCGGGGAGAGACCCAGTACTTC.

V is TRBV15 and J is TRBJ2-2; TRBD2 might be the D (6 bases). The CDR3 spans 17 residues. Germline CDR1 is LNHNV and CDR2 is YYDKDF (reference sequence). V lost 0 bases and J 4 bases, leaving 15 bases between the germline ends. The CDR3 DNA sequence: TGTGCCACCAGCAGAGATTCGGAGGGCCTCCTCACCGGGGAGCTGTTTTTT. Translation gives CATSRDSEGLLTGELFF. Full variable domain (outside the CDR3, taken from reference TRBV15 and TRBJ2-2): DAMVIQNPRYQVTQFGKPVTLSCSQTLNHNVMYWYQQKSSQAPKLLFHYYDKDFNNEADTPDNFQSRRPNTSFCFLDIRSPGLGDTAMYLCATSRDSEGLLTGELFFGEGSRLTVL.

The chain is built from TRBV20-1 and TRBJ1-2; D is possibly TRBD1 (6 bases). The V end was cut by 8 bases, the J end by 7 bases, with 17 bases between. CDR1 DFQATT and CDR2 SNEGSKA come from the germline V gene (reference sequence). The CDR3 is 12 amino acids. The CDR3 DNA reads TGCAGTTCATGGGGGGCTCGGGGTGGCTACACCTTC. This codes for CSSWGARGGYTF.

The V call is TRBV12-3 or TRBV12-4, the J call TRBJ1-5, with D unclear. This CDR3 has 11 amino acids. V was pared by 3 bases and J by 11 bases, with 8 bases between. In nucleotides, the CDR3 is TGTGCCAGCAGTTTGGGGATCGCCCAGCATTTT. Its protein product is CASSLGIAQHF.

The J gene is TRBJ1-2, the V gene TRBV11-2; perhaps TRBD1 as D (5 bases). The CDR3 is made up of 16 amino acids. V lost 0 bases and J 4 bases, leaving 15 bases between the germline ends. Looked up from germline, CDR1 is SGHAT and CDR2 is FQNNGV. The CDR3 DNA follows: TGTGCCAGCAGCTTAGATCTAGCCAGGGTGTCCTATGGCTACACCTTC. Translation gives CASSLDLARVSYGYTF.